The 28 T cell receptor beta chains below come from one sample, sequenced in a study of blood T cell repertoires in COVID-19. Assay used: immunoSEQ multiplex PCR; TCRdb lists only in-frame clones, some missing. The sample holds about 81,000 clones, around 90% seen once. The source material was peripheral blood. All receptors derive from a man between 65 and 85 years old with acute or convalescent COVID-19.

V is TRBV9 and J is TRBJ1-4, with D possibly being TRBD1 (6 bases). This CDR3 has 15 residues. Germline V gene sequence: CDR1 SGDLS, CDR2 YYNGEE. Deletions cut 4 bases from V and 5 bases from J, with 15 bases between. The CDR3 reads CASSPWDKLNEKLFF. CDR3 nucleotides: TGTGCCAGCAGCCCCTGGGACAAGCTAAATGAAAAACTGTTTTTT.

This chain joins TRBV29-1 and TRBJ2-7; tentatively, D is TRBD2 (5 bases). In germline, CDR1 is SQVTM, CDR2 ANQGSEA. V lost 6 bases to trimming and J lost 0 bases, with 15 bases between them. The CDR3 runs to 14 residues. CDR3 DNA: TGCAGCGTGAAGGAGGACTGGAGCTCCTACGAGCAGTACTTC. As protein: CSVKEDWSSYEQYF.

The chain carries TRBV21-1 and TRBJ2-2; the table's D gene call, TRBD2, was not cross checked with the DNA. TRBV21-1 is an annotated pseudogene. The CDR3 covers 16 residues. The CDR3 protein is CASSKAPLAGTGELFF. The CDR3 nucleotides read TGTGCCAGCAGCAAAGCCCCACTAGCGGGCACCGGGGAGCTGTTTTTT.

This clone was counted between two and nine times. The chain carries TRBV5-1 and TRBJ1-4; a possible D gene is TRBD1 (5 bases). CDR1 and CDR2 from the germline V gene are SGHRS and YFSETQ. The CDR3 has 15 residues. Trimming took off 0 bases at V and 5 bases at J, with 11 bases between the two ends. The CDR3 DNA reads TGCGCCAGCAGCTTGGATGGACAAAACAATGAAAAACTGTTTTTT. Encoded protein: CASSLDGQNNEKLFF. The full variable domain, with the rest looked up from reference TRBV5-1 and TRBJ1-4, is KAGVTQTPRYLIKTRGQQVTLSCSPISGHRSVSWYQQTPGQGLQFLFEYFSETQRNKGNFPGRFSGRQFSNSRSEMNVSTLELGDSALYLCASSLDGQNNEKLFFGSGTQLSVL.

This rearrangement joins TRBV7-2 to TRBJ1-2; 9 bases are a match to TRBD1. CDR3 length: 14 amino acids. Looked up from germline, CDR1 is SGHTA and CDR2 is FQGNSA. V dropped 1 base and J dropped 7; count of bases not matched to a gene: 4. DNA of the CDR3: TGTGCCAGCAGCTTAGTTACAGGGGGCCTTGGCTACACCTTC. Translating it yields CASSLVTGGLGYTF.

This CDR3 is CASSSPQGTGYSNQPQHF. CDR3 nucleotides: TGTGCCAGCAGTTCCCCCCAGGGTACAGGGTATAGCAATCAGCCCCAGCATTTT. The rearrangement joins TRBV28 to TRBJ1-5; tentative D call: TRBD1 (6 bases). The ends were cut back, 4 bases at V and 0 bases at J, with 19 bases in the middle. This CDR3 contains 18 residues. Germline values: CDR1 MDHEN, CDR2 SYDVKM. The full variable domain, completed using reference TRBV28 and TRBJ1-5, is DVKVTQSSRYLVKRTGEKVFLECVQDMDHENMFWYRQDPGLGLRLIYFSYDVKMKEKGDIPEGYSVSREKKERFSLILESASTNQTSMYLCASSSPQGTGYSNQPQHFGDGTRLSIL.

The V and J genes are TRBV27 and TRBJ2-7; 8 nucleotides line up with TRBD1. Germline-derived CDR1 and CDR2 are MNHEY and SMNVEV (reference sequence). Trimming removed 5 bases from V and 6 bases from J; junction bases left unmatched: 3. The CDR3 length is 12 residues. The CDR3 is CASSPRGLEQYF. The CDR3 bases are TGTGCCAGCAGTCCCAGGGGGCTCGAGCAGTACTTC.

This chain connects TRBV24-1 to TRBJ2-1, with 9 bases lining up with TRBD1. Germline assignment: CDR1 KGHDR and CDR2 SFDVKD. J was trimmed by 3 bases and V by 9 bases; bases with no gene match: 5. CDR3 size: 14 residues. CDR3: CATAGQGSYNEQFF. In DNA, the CDR3 is TGTGCCACCGCGGGACAGGGCAGCTACAATGAGCAGTTCTTC.

The chain uses TRBV14 and TRBJ2-1; D is uncertain. The V end lost 3 bases, the J end lost 6 bases, and 6 bases lay between the germline ends. Germline lookup yields CDR1 SGHDN and CDR2 FVKESK. The CDR3 contains 12 residues. The DNA of the CDR3 is TGTGCCAGCAGCCAGAACAGCAATGAGCAGTTCTTC. It codes for CASSQNSNEQFF. Supplemented by reference TRBV14 and TRBJ2-1, the full variable domain reads EAGVTQFPSHSVIEKGQTVTLRCDPISGHDNLYWYRRVMGKEIKFLLHFVKESKQDESGMPNNRFLAERTGGTYSTLKVQPAELEDSGVYFCASSQNSNEQFFGPGTRLTVL.

This rearrangement joins TRBV7-9 to TRBJ1-2, with 12 bases fitting TRBD1. The CDR3 has 15 residues. Germline V gene data show CDR1 as SEHNR and CDR2 as FQNEAQ (reference sequence). V lost 5 bases and J lost 4; bases outside the gene matches: 5. The CDR3 sequence is CASSPGTGGVYGYTF. The CDR3, as DNA: TGTGCCAGCAGCCCAGGGACAGGGGGCGTCTATGGCTACACCTTC. Full variable domain (remainder filled in from reference TRBV7-9 and TRBJ1-2): DTGVSQNPRHKITKRGQNVTFRCDPISEHNRLYWYRQTLGQGPEFLTYFQNEAQLEKSRLLSDRFSAERPKGSFSTLEIQRTEQGDSAMYLCASSPGTGGVYGYTFGSGTRLTVV.

The chain uses TRBV5-1 and TRBJ1-1; 7 bases are a match to TRBD1. The CDR3 contains 14 residues. J lost 5 bases, V lost 4 bases, and 8 bases had no gene match. Germline lookup yields CDR1 SGHRS and CDR2 YFSETQ. CDR3 coding DNA: TGCGCCAGCAGCCGGCAGGGGGGTGGAACTGAAGCTTTCTTT. Residues: CASSRQGGGTEAFF.

The chain carries TRBV6-2 or TRBV6-3 and TRBJ2-7; 13 nucleotides line up with TRBD2. Unmatched junction bases numbered 19, after V lost 2 bases and J lost 3 bases. The CDR3 contains 21 residues. Germline V lookup: CDR1 MNHEY, CDR2 SVGEGT. The CDR3 is CASSYPTGGNTSGRAFYEQYF. CDR3 DNA: TGTGCCAGCAGTTACCCGACAGGGGGGAACACTAGCGGGAGGGCCTTCTACGAGCAGTACTTC.

This chain uses TRBV9 with TRBJ2-7; 13 positions agree with TRBD2. The CDR3 consists of 16 residues. Trimming removed 3 bases from V and 3 bases from J; junction bases left unmatched: 6. The germline CDR1 and CDR2 sequences are SGDLS and YYNGEE. CDR3 sequence reads: CASSARTSGSFYEQYF. CDR3 DNA: TGTGCCAGCAGCGCAAGGACTAGCGGGAGCTTCTACGAGCAGTACTTC.

The chain couples TRBV2 to TRBJ2-7, with 10 bases identical to TRBD2. The CDR3 is 17 residues long. CDR1 and CDR2 (germline): SNHLY, FYNNEI. Trimming took 2 bases from V and 0 from J; bases not matched to a gene: 7. The CDR3: CASSERRGLAVSYEQYF. CDR3 nucleotide sequence: TGTGCCAGCAGTGAACGCCGCGGACTAGCGGTCTCCTACGAGCAGTACTTC.

This clone was recorded once. The chain links TRBV6-2 or TRBV6-3 to TRBJ1-1; weak D call: TRBD1 (5 bases). Germline CDR1 MNHEY, CDR2 SVGEGT. Trimming left V 6 bases short and J 5 bases short, with 19 bases between. The CDR3 contains 15 residues. The CDR3: CASSSGSGSRTEAFF. The CDR3 DNA reads TGTGCCAGCAGCTCCGGGTCAGGGTCTCGGACTGAAGCTTTCTTT.

The chain links TRBV10-3 to TRBJ1-1; D remains unclear. The CDR3 length is 13 residues. Germline V gene sequence: CDR1 ENHRY, CDR2 SYGVKD. V lost 3 bases, J lost 2 bases, and 7 bases lay in between. CDR3 region: CAISDGVNTEAFF. CDR3 nucleotide sequence: TGTGCCATCAGTGACGGGGTAAACACTGAAGCTTTCTTT.

In its sample, this clone was seen once. The chain carries TRBV10-1 and TRBJ1-1; 12 bases match TRBD1. V lost 0 bases, J lost 6 bases, and 8 bases stayed unmatched. Germline loops: CDR1 WNHNN, CDR2 SYGVQD (reference sequence). This CDR3 has 17 amino acids. The CDR3: CASSESGTGGVKAEAFF. In DNA form, the CDR3 reads TGCGCCAGCAGTGAGTCCGGGACAGGGGGCGTGAAGGCTGAAGCTTTCTTT.

The chain employs TRBV5-1 and TRBJ1-2; D perhaps matches TRBD1 (6 bases). This CDR3 is built from 16 residues. V was pared by 0 bases and J by 7 bases, with 19 bases between. Germline V lookup: CDR1 SGHRS, CDR2 YFSETQ. CDR3 bases: TGCGCCAGCAGCTTGGGACAGGCCGGAGTTGGTAGTGGCTACACCTTC. Translating it yields CASSLGQAGVGSGYTF.

The rearrangement uses TRBV27 and TRBJ2-1, with a possible D match to TRBD2 (6 bases). CDR1 is MNHEY and CDR2 is SMNVEV in the germline V gene (reference sequence). The CDR3 covers 15 residues. Trimming took 7 bases from V and 6 from J, leaving 19 bases between them. The CDR3 DNA follows: TGTGCCAGCACCTACGGGACTCTAGGGAGCAATGAGCAGTTCTTC. Protein: CASTYGTLGSNEQFF.

The chain employs TRBV2 and TRBJ1-6; D not certain. The CDR3 spans 14 residues. V dropped 2 bases and J dropped 8 bases, with 10 bases sitting between them. Germline CDR1 is SNHLY and CDR2 is FYNNEI. CDR3 loop: CASSETKRYSPLHF. CDR3 sequence (DNA): TGTGCCAGCAGTGAAACAAAACGCTATTCACCCCTCCACTTT.

V and J are TRBV5-1 and TRBJ2-7; 10 positions match TRBD2. The CDR3 is made up of 19 amino acids. Germline V gene data show CDR1 as SGHRS and CDR2 as YFSETQ. The J segment lost 2 bases and the V segment lost 4 bases, leaving 18 bases of the junction unmatched. The CDR3 protein is CASSPPMGQSSGSPYEQYF. Written as DNA, the CDR3 is TGCGCCAGCAGCCCCCCAATGGGGCAGTCTAGCGGGAGCCCCTACGAGCAGTACTTC.

The V call is TRBV5-4, the J call TRBJ2-5, with 12 bases matching TRBD2. CDR1 SGHNT and CDR2 YYREEE come from the germline V gene (reference sequence). Germline trimming cut 5 bases from V and 1 base from J; bases unmatched to any gene: 6. The CDR3 consists of 16 residues. CDR3 DNA sequence: TGTGCCAGCAGGGCCGGGACTAGCGGGTTCCAAGAGACCCAGTACTTC. It codes for CASRAGTSGFQETQYF.

This clone was detected a few times. The rearrangement joins TRBV7-7 to TRBJ1-2; D remains ambiguous. This CDR3 has 17 amino acids. Trimming pared 2 bases from V and 5 bases from J, leaving 21 bases between. CDR1 and CDR2 from the germline V gene are SSHAT and FNYEAQ (reference sequence). CDR3: CASSLLVPNDKAYGYTF. The CDR3 nucleotides read TGTGCCAGCAGCTTACTCGTACCGAATGACAAGGCTTATGGCTACACCTTC.

This chain joins TRBV12-1 and TRBJ2-1; the table's D call TRBD1 went unverified against the DNA. TRBV12-1 is recorded as a pseudogene. The CDR3 sequence is 17 residues long. Here the CDR3 reads CASSFARDRGLSNEQFF. CDR3 coding DNA: TGTGCCAGCAGCTTTGCCCGGGACAGGGGGCTATCGAATGAGCAGTTCTTC.

This chain uses TRBV7-9 with TRBJ2-3; D is perhaps TRBD2 (5 bases). Trimming shortened V by 3 bases and J by 6 bases, and 16 bases separated the two germline ends. The CDR3 totals 15 residues. Germline CDR1 reads SEHNR; CDR2 reads FQNEAQ (reference sequence). The CDR3 sequence: CASSFWTQARDTQYF. In DNA form, the CDR3 reads TGTGCCAGCAGCTTCTGGACTCAAGCTCGGGATACGCAGTATTTT.

V and J are TRBV28 and TRBJ1-2; 8 nucleotides match TRBD1. The CDR3 extends over 13 amino acids. The germline V gene encodes CDR1 MDHEN and CDR2 SYDVKM. Losses at the gene ends were 6 bases for V and 3 bases for J; bases not matched to a gene: 3. CDR3 coding DNA: TGTGCCAGCAGAAAGGACAGGGACTATGGCTACACCTTC. The encoded protein is CASRKDRDYGYTF.

This chain links TRBV6-2 or TRBV6-3 with TRBJ2-1, with 16 bases lining up with TRBD2. Germline CDR1 MNHEY, CDR2 SVGEGT. V shed 0 bases, J shed 7 bases, and the junction held 12 bases outside the gene matches. The CDR3 runs 20 residues. CDR3 DNA: TGTGCCAGCAGTTACTCAACCGGGACTAGCGGGGGGGCCAATTGGAATGAGCAGTTCTTC. Translation gives CASSYSTGTSGGANWNEQFF.

This clone was counted a single time. The chain is built from TRBV5-4 and TRBJ2-7, with TRBD1 as a possible D gene (5 bases). The length of the CDR3 is 13 residues. Germline V gene sequence: CDR1 SGHNT, CDR2 YYREEE (reference sequence). Trimming removed 2 bases from V and 6 bases from J, with 12 bases in between. The chain's CDR3 is CASSFGQGPEQYF. CDR3 nucleotides: TGTGCCAGCAGCTTCGGTCAGGGTCCCGAGCAGTACTTC.